The clone carrying this TCR beta chain has just a few counts. Its antigen is unknown. The sample is drawn from a study of beta chain features in type 1 diabetes. The sequenced template was cDNA made from the entire isolated RNA. The protocol was immunoSEQ multiplex PCR, while the TCRdb copy is restricted to in-frame clones and leaves out a portion. The sample holds about 740,000 clones, roughly 13% seen once. There are 16 residues in the CDR3. CDR1 and CDR2 (germline): SGHRS, YFSETQ. Losses at the gene ends were 0 bases for V and 1 base for J; bases not matched to a gene: 4. The single heparinised draw taken from each donor contained around 100 mL of blood on average. Naive, central memory, regulatory and stem cell-like memory cells within the CD4+ compartment were sorted using CD45RO/CCR7/CD25/CD127/CD95/CD27. Study findings and constraints: Sequencing of cDNA might inflate the share of cells that strongly express TCR. The study found moderately but significantly shorter TCRB CDR3s in all four CD4+ subsets of Type 1 diabetes patients.

The receptor was isolated from a man in his late teens or twenties with type 1 diabetes. Specimen: naive CD4+ T cells from blood. The gene calls are TRBV5-1 and TRBJ1-5; TRBD1 matches at 7 bases. This chain's CDR3 is CASSLGSGQSNQPQHF. The CDR3 nucleotides are TGCGCCAGCAGCTTGGGTTCGGGACAGAGCAATCAGCCCCAGCATTTT.